This TCR beta chain was profiled in a study of shared clonotypes between healthy human individuals. Across the whole study: Two women and three men aged 18 to 49 made up the donors. Broader study findings: Among donors, clonotype sharing was expected to be affected by sequencing depth. Rarefaction gave evidence that sorted-subset sequencing remained incomplete despite large depth.

Generated by immunoSEQ multiplex PCR, the TCRdb table keeps only in-frame clones and is missing some. The data contain roughly 550,000 clones, roughly 95% of them singletons. Positive CCR7 selection of CD45RO-negative cells yielded the naive CD8 cells, and terminally differentiated effector memory CD45RA+ cells were excluded. As for this clone: Antigen specificity is unknown.

The CDR3 is 13 amino acids. CDR1 and CDR2 from the germline V gene are SEHNR and FQNEAQ (reference sequence). Between the trimmed V and J ends, which lost 5 bases and 2 bases, there was a span of 8 bases. The genes are TRBV7-9 and TRBJ2-3; unclear D gene. The sequenced material came from naive CD8+ T cells sorted from blood. The TCR originated in a woman aged 25 to 45 in good health. CDR3 nucleotide sequence: TGTGCCAGCAGCCCTCCCGACACAGATACGCAGTATTTT. The encoded protein is CASSPPDTDTQYF.